The 12 T cell receptor beta chains in this list originate from one sample, sequenced in a study of cytomegalovirus exposure and HLA in healthy donors. The primer mix had 60 Vbeta and 13 Jbeta primers. Sequencing was performed with immunoSEQ multiplex PCR; in TCRdb, only in-frame clones are kept and a portion is missing. Here the sample spans about 200,000 clones, approximately 80% being singletons. The sample was PBMCs. The receptors were gathered from a woman aged 25 to 45 in good health and CMV-seronegative.

The V and J genes are TRBV2 and TRBJ2-5; D might be TRBD2 (5 bases). The germline V gene encodes CDR1 SNHLY and CDR2 FYNNEI. The CDR3 is made up of 12 amino acids. The V end was cut by 7 bases, the J end by 2 bases, with 8 bases between. The CDR3 here is CASTRDQETQYF. In nucleotides, the CDR3 is TGTGCCAGCACGAGGGATCAAGAGACCCAGTACTTC.

The chain is built from TRBV7-8 and TRBJ1-5, with D possibly being TRBD1 (6 bases). V was pared by 5 bases and J by 5 bases, with 16 bases between. Germline assignment: CDR1 SGHVS and CDR2 FQNEAQ. The CDR3 consists of 15 residues. CDR3 residues: CASSAITGSDQPQHF. The CDR3 region has the DNA TGTGCCAGCAGCGCTATTACAGGGAGCGATCAGCCCCAGCATTTT.

Here the CDR3 DNA reads TGCGCCAGCAGCCAAGAAGGGACACCCCCGGATGGCTACACCTTC. Translated: CASSQEGTPPDGYTF. The chain recombines TRBV4-1 with TRBJ1-2; tentative D call: TRBD1 (6 bases). Trimming left V 0 bases short and J 6 bases short, with 14 bases between. The CDR3 runs 15 residues. The germline CDR1 and CDR2 sequences are MGHRA and YSYEKL.

This chain links TRBV5-5 with TRBJ2-1, with TRBD2 matching over 11 bases. The germline gives CDR1 SGHKS, CDR2 YYEKEE (reference sequence). With V trimmed by 4 bases and J by 9 bases, 12 bases remained unmatched. This CDR3 spans 16 amino acids. CDR3 sequence reads: CASSPALLAGVGEQFF. The CDR3 region has the DNA TGTGCCAGCAGCCCCGCTTTACTAGCGGGGGTCGGTGAGCAGTTCTTC.

A single count supports this clone. The V call is TRBV27, the J call TRBJ1-2; TRBD1 matches at 8 bases. Per the germline V gene, CDR1 is MNHEY and CDR2 is SMNVEV (reference sequence). The J segment lost 7 bases and the V segment lost 4 bases, leaving 8 bases of the junction unmatched. This CDR3 contains 14 residues. This chain's CDR3 is CASSSRTGPGGYTF. As DNA, the CDR3 is TGTGCCAGCAGTTCCCGGACAGGGCCTGGTGGCTACACCTTC.

V and J are TRBV5-1 and TRBJ2-7; tentatively, D is TRBD2 (5 bases). The CDR3 covers 14 residues. V lost 4 bases, J lost 3 bases, and 14 bases lay in between. CDR1 is SGHRS, CDR2 YFSETQ, per germline. CDR3 loop: CASSPGPGGYEQYF. The CDR3 nucleotides are TGCGCCAGCAGCCCCGGGCCCGGAGGCTACGAGCAGTACTTC.

The V and J genes are TRBV5-1 and TRBJ1-2; 7 bases are a match to TRBD1. This CDR3 has 14 residues. Germline CDR1 SGHRS, CDR2 YFSETQ. Trimming cost V 5 bases and J 13 bases; bases outside gene matches: 17. The CDR3 loop reads CASRETGTIARGTF. The CDR3 nucleotides are TGCGCCAGCAGAGAGACAGGGACCATCGCCCGGGGCACCTTC.

This CDR3 is CASSYSGSSYGYTF. In nucleotides, the CDR3 is TGTGCCAGCAGTTACTCGGGCAGCTCATATGGCTACACCTTC. The rearrangement joins TRBV6-5 to TRBJ1-2; D remains unclear. The V gene lost 0 bases and the J gene lost 5 bases, with 10 bases spanning the gap. This CDR3 has 14 residues. The germline V gene has CDR1 MNHEY and CDR2 SVGAGI.

This chain links TRBV7-9 with TRBJ2-7; 11 nucleotides align to TRBD2. The CDR3 runs to 17 residues. Germline-derived CDR1 and CDR2 are SEHNR and FQNEAQ (reference sequence). J lost 0 bases, V lost 1 base, and 5 bases had no gene match. The CDR3 loop is CASSLGVTSGSSYEQYF. The CDR3 DNA follows: TGTGCCAGCAGCTTAGGGGTCACTAGCGGGAGCTCCTACGAGCAGTACTTC. The complete variable domain, with remaining parts taken from reference TRBV7-9 and TRBJ2-7, reads DTGVSQNPRHKITKRGQNVTFRCDPISEHNRLYWYRQTLGQGPEFLTYFQNEAQLEKSRLLSDRFSAERPKGSFSTLEIQRTEQGDSAMYLCASSLGVTSGSSYEQYFGPGTRLTVT.

The chain links TRBV7-2 to TRBJ1-2; maybe TRBD1 (6 bases). This CDR3 comprises 14 residues. CDR1 is SGHTA, CDR2 FQGNSA, per germline. The ends were cut back, 4 bases at V and 0 bases at J, with 9 bases in the middle. DNA for the CDR3: TGTGCCAGCAGCTCACAGGGCCCTAACTATGGCTACACCTTC. Translating gives CASSSQGPNYGYTF.

CDR3 amino acids: CASGPDRGAEAFF. DNA for the CDR3: TGTGCCAGCGGTCCCGACAGGGGGGCTGAAGCTTTCTTT. The rearrangement joins TRBV11-3 to TRBJ1-1; 9 bases are shared with TRBD1. The V gene's germline CDR1 is SGHNT and CDR2 YENEEA. The CDR3 is made up of 13 amino acids. The junction had 7 bases not matched to a gene; V was cut back by 8 bases and J by 6 bases. Together with reference TRBV11-3 and TRBJ1-1, the CDR3 gives the full variable domain: EAGVVQSPRYKIIEKKQPVAFWCNPISGHNTLYWYLQNLGQGPELLIRYENEEAVDDSQLPKDRFSAERLKGVDSTLKIQPAELGDSAVYLCASGPDRGAEAFFGQGTRLTVV.

This clone was detected once. The V and J genes are TRBV6-1 and TRBJ1-1, with TRBD1 matching 7 bases. This CDR3 contains 13 residues. The trim removed 8 bases at V and 4 bases at J, leaving 7 bases unmatched. Per the germline V gene, CDR1 is MNHNS and CDR2 is SASEGT. The chain's CDR3 is CASRFTGVTEAFF. CDR3 bases: TGTGCCAGCCGATTTACAGGGGTCACTGAAGCTTTCTTT.